This TCR beta chain was sequenced during a study of read filtering for tumor transcriptome and immune sequencing. Study-wide context: After DNase treatment, RNA was made into whole-transcriptome libraries. General observations from the study: Dropping single-read clonotypes raised IR-seq and RNA-seq shared-clonotype correlation.

This clonotype was counted a few times. Its antigen is unidentified. V was trimmed by 4 bases and J by 0 bases, leaving 6 bases between them. CDR1 and CDR2 (germline): KGHSH, LQKENI. The CDR3 loop spans 14 amino acids. This library used around 400 ng RNA and molecular barcoded adaptors spanning alpha/delta and beta/gamma chains. TCRdb re-called the reads through MiXCR, storing one row per CDR3 protein. The sample yields tens of thousands of distinct CDR3 sequences, roughly 18% seen once. The sample taken for sequencing was a population of CD138-negative cells sorted from bone marrow. This TCR came from a donor at least 40 years old with multiple myeloma. This chain joins TRBV18 and TRBJ2-2; no reliable D call. Written as DNA, the CDR3 is TGTGCCAGCTCACTGGCACCGAACACCGGGGAGCTGTTTTTT. This encodes CASSLAPNTGELFF.